Shown below are 20 T cell receptor beta chains from a single sample sequenced in a study of blood T cell repertoires in COVID-19. Only in-frame clones appear in the TCRdb table, and some are missing; sequencing was by immunoSEQ multiplex PCR. Counted here are 40,000 to 45,000 clones, 89% occurring once; the ten biggest clones make up roughly a fifth. Sequenced sample: peripheral blood. The receptors here all came from a man in his fifties or sixties with active COVID-19.

A single count supports this clone. The rearrangement joins TRBV28 to TRBJ2-1; 11 bases match TRBD2. This CDR3 has 13 amino acids. Germline V CDR1 and CDR2: MDHEN, SYDVKM. V was pared by 10 bases and J by 9 bases, with 8 bases of the junction left unmatched. CDR3 protein: CATRLAGGPEQFF. The CDR3 DNA reads TGTGCCACCCGGCTAGCGGGAGGTCCTGAGCAGTTCTTC.

This sequence joins TRBV20-1 and TRBJ1-6; no clear D. The CDR3 sequence is 11 residues long. The germline V gene has CDR1 DFQATT and CDR2 SNEGSKA (reference sequence). This CDR3 reads CTPPGNSPLHF. CDR3 DNA sequence: TGCACTCCCCCGGGGAATTCACCCCTCCACTTT.

This clone was seen once. This chain connects TRBV7-2 to TRBJ2-1; 7 nucleotides align to TRBD1. Trimming removed 0 bases from V and 10 bases from J; junction bases left unmatched: 3. The CDR3 is 13 amino acids. Per the germline V gene, CDR1 is SGHTA and CDR2 is FQGNSA. The CDR3 nucleotides are TGTGCCAGCAGCTTAGCGGACAGGACAGAGCAGTTCTTC. This translates into CASSLADRTEQFF.

The chain has TRBV27 and TRBJ2-5; TRBD2 agrees at 7 bases. V lost 6 bases, J lost 5 bases, and 3 bases stayed unmatched. CDR3 size: 12 residues. In germline, CDR1 is MNHEY, CDR2 SMNVEV (reference sequence). Here the CDR3 reads CASRSGAETQYF. In nucleotides, the CDR3 is TGTGCCAGCAGGAGCGGGGCCGAGACCCAGTACTTC.

The V call is TRBV6-6, the J call TRBJ2-5; D gene unclear. V lost 0 bases, J lost 7 bases, and 9 bases lay in between. The CDR3 runs 13 residues. Germline-derived CDR1 and CDR2 are MNHNY and SVGAGI (reference sequence). The CDR3 is CASSYSTSGTQYF. Here the CDR3 DNA reads TGTGCCAGCAGTTACTCGACTTCGGGGACCCAGTACTTC.

The chain is built from TRBV5-1 and TRBJ1-2, with a possible D match to TRBD1 (6 bases). V lost 7 bases and J 8 bases, leaving 15 bases between the germline ends. The germline V gene encodes CDR1 SGHRS and CDR2 YFSETQ. The CDR3 runs to 12 residues. In DNA form, the CDR3 reads TGCGCCAGCGGCACCGACAGGAGAGGCTACACCTTC. This gives the protein CASGTDRRGYTF.

This chain links TRBV10-3 with TRBJ2-7; tentative D call: TRBD2 (6 bases). Germline loops: CDR1 ENHRY, CDR2 SYGVKD. The CDR3 length is 15 residues. V was cut by 0 bases and J by 0 bases, with 9 bases left in between. CDR3 region: CAISESGGNSYEQYF. CDR3 DNA: TGTGCCATCAGTGAGTCTGGAGGGAACTCCTACGAGCAGTACTTC.

This rearrangement joins TRBV7-9 to TRBJ2-2; D is undetermined. CDR1 is SEHNR, CDR2 FQNEAQ, per germline (reference sequence). Trimming stripped 4 bases from V and 6 bases from J, with 9 bases between. The CDR3 is 13 residues long. The chain's CDR3 is CASSWQVSGELFF. In DNA, the CDR3 is TGTGCCAGCAGCTGGCAGGTTTCCGGGGAGCTGTTTTTT.

The V and J genes are TRBV4-1 and TRBJ2-1; D might be TRBD1 (5 bases). This CDR3 is built from 16 residues. V was clipped by 3 bases and J by 0 bases, with 12 bases between them. Per germline, CDR1 MGHRA and CDR2 YSYEKL. The CDR3 loop reads CASSQLDILSYNEQFF. CDR3 in DNA: TGCGCCAGCAGCCAGCTGGACATCCTCTCCTACAATGAGCAGTTCTTC.

This rearrangement joins TRBV7-6 to TRBJ1-1; no reliable D call. In germline, CDR1 is SGHVS, CDR2 FNYEAQ. The V and J ends lost 0 bases and 4 bases respectively, with 12 bases between them. The CDR3 has 15 amino acids. The CDR3 here is CASSLAEVRSTEAFF. CDR3 sequence (DNA): TGTGCCAGCAGCTTAGCGGAAGTGAGGAGCACTGAAGCTTTCTTT. Full variable domain (rest looked up from reference TRBV7-6 and TRBJ1-1): GAGVSQSPRYKVTKRGQDVALRCDPISGHVSLYWYRQALGQGPEFLTYFNYEAQQDKSGLPNDRFSAERPEGSISTLTIQRTEQRDSAMYRCASSLAEVRSTEAFFGQGTRLTVV.

This clone has a single count. The chain has TRBV19 and TRBJ2-7; maybe TRBD1 (7 bases). The CDR3 has 13 residues. V was trimmed by 6 bases and J by 3 bases, leaving 12 bases between them. The germline gives CDR1 LNHDA, CDR2 SQIVND (reference sequence). CDR3 loop: CASSPGGGYEQYF. The CDR3 nucleotides read TGTGCCAGTAGCCCAGGGGGAGGCTACGAGCAGTACTTC. The full variable domain, completed using reference TRBV19 and TRBJ2-7, is DGGITQSPKYLFRKEGQNVTLSCEQNLNHDAMYWYRQDPGQGLRLIYYSQIVNDFQKGDIAEGYSVSREKKESFPLTVTSAQKNPTAFYLCASSPGGGYEQYFGPGTRLTVT.

The rearrangement joins TRBV29-1 to TRBJ2-1; D perhaps matches TRBD2 (6 bases). In germline, CDR1 is SQVTM, CDR2 ANQGSEA. The V end lost 6 bases, the J end lost 0 bases, and 15 bases lay between the germline ends. This CDR3 region has 15 residues. CDR3 region: CSVRTGEVSYNEQFF. The CDR3 region has the DNA TGCAGCGTCCGAACGGGGGAGGTCTCCTACAATGAGCAGTTCTTC.

The J gene is TRBJ2-7, the V gene TRBV5-6, with TRBD1 matching 9 bases. V gave up 4 bases and J gave up 2 bases; unmatched junction bases: 1. Germline-derived CDR1 and CDR2 are SGHDT and YYEEEE. The CDR3 runs 13 residues. CDR3 sequence (DNA): TGTGCCAGCAGCCGGGACAGGGCCTACGAGCAGTACTTC. Protein product: CASSRDRAYEQYF.

The CDR3 spells CASGRPFRSGANVLTF. Written as DNA, the CDR3 is TGTGCCAGCGGGAGGCCGTTCCGTTCTGGGGCCAACGTCCTGACTTTC. V usage is TRBV2 and J usage is TRBJ2-6, with TRBD2 as a possible D gene (6 bases). The CDR3 has 16 residues. Germline assignment: CDR1 SNHLY and CDR2 FYNNEI. V was shortened by 8 bases and J by 1 base, with 15 bases between the two germline ends.

The chain couples TRBV7-9 to TRBJ1-6; D perhaps matches TRBD1 (5 bases). This CDR3 spans 14 amino acids. V was clipped by 1 base and J by 9 bases, with 10 bases between them. Germline values: CDR1 SEHNR, CDR2 FQNEAQ (reference sequence). The CDR3 region is CASSLGGELSPLHF. DNA for the CDR3: TGTGCCAGCAGCTTAGGGGGGGAGCTTTCACCCCTCCACTTT.

The rearrangement uses TRBV28 and TRBJ2-7, with D maybe TRBD1 (6 bases). The CDR3 length is 12 residues. The V end lost 5 bases, the J end lost 7 bases, and 12 bases lay between the germline ends. Germline-derived CDR1 and CDR2 are MDHEN and SYDVKM. DNA of the CDR3: TGTGCCAGCAGTCCACAGGGCCGGGAGCAGTACTTC. It translates to CASSPQGREQYF.

This chain links TRBV30 with TRBJ1-5; 7 nucleotides line up with TRBD1. This CDR3 has 15 amino acids. Germline values: CDR1 GTSNPN, CDR2 SVGIG (reference sequence). Trimming at V came to 6 bases and at J to 4 bases, leaving 12 bases not matched to a gene. The DNA for the CDR3 is TGTGCCTGCCCCCCTATTGACAGGGTGAATCAGCCCCAGCATTTT. As protein: CACPPIDRVNQPQHF.

The V call is TRBV11-2, the J call TRBJ2-1; 9 bases fit TRBD2. Germline CDR1 SGHAT, CDR2 FQNNGV. The CDR3 has 15 residues. J lost 8 bases, V lost 3 bases, and 8 bases had no gene match. The CDR3 protein is CASSFKGLAPDEQFF. Here the CDR3 DNA reads TGTGCCAGCAGCTTTAAGGGACTAGCTCCCGATGAGCAGTTCTTC.

CDR3 coding DNA: TGTGCCAGTAAGGTCGGGGTTGGGGCCAACGTCCTGACTTTC. Its translation is CASKVGVGANVLTF. V gene TRBV19 combines with J gene TRBJ2-6; TRBD2 might be the D (5 bases). Germline loops: CDR1 LNHDA, CDR2 SQIVND (reference sequence). The ends were cut back, 7 bases at V and 3 bases at J, with 10 bases in the middle. CDR3 length: 14 amino acids.

The V and J genes are TRBV29-1 and TRBJ2-1; 7 positions agree with TRBD2. The CDR3 extends over 13 amino acids. J gave up 5 bases and V 3 bases, and 4 bases lay outside the gene matches. The germline gives CDR1 SQVTM, CDR2 ANQGSEA. The CDR3 sequence: CSVDRGRNNEQFF. CDR3 nucleotide sequence: TGCAGCGTTGATCGCGGGAGAAACAATGAGCAGTTCTTC.